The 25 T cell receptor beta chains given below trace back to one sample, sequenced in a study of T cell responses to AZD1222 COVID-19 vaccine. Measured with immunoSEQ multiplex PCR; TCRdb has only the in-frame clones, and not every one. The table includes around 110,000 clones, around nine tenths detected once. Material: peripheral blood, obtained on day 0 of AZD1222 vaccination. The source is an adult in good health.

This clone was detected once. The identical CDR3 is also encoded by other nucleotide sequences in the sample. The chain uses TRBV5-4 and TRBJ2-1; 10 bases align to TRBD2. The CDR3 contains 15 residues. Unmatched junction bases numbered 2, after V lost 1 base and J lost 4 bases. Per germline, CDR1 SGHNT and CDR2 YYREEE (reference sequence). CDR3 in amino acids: CASSLTSGIYNEQFF. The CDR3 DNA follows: TGTGCCAGCAGCTTGACTAGCGGGATTTACAATGAGCAGTTCTTC.

The CDR3 protein is CASSLGGLAGGNEQFF. The CDR3 bases are TGTGCCAGCAGCTTAGGGGGACTAGCGGGAGGCAATGAGCAGTTCTTC. J is TRBJ2-1 and V is TRBV7-9, with 15 positions matching TRBD2. Germline V gene lookup returns CDR1 SEHNR and CDR2 FQNEAQ (reference sequence). J gave up 6 bases and V 1 base, and 1 base lay outside the gene matches. The CDR3 runs to 16 residues.

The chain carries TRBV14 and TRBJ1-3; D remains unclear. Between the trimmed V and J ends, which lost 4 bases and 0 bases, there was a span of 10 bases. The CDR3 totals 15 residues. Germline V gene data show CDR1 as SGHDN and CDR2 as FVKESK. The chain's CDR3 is CASSPVYSSGNTIYF. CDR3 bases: TGTGCCAGCAGCCCGGTGTACTCCTCTGGAAACACCATATATTTT.

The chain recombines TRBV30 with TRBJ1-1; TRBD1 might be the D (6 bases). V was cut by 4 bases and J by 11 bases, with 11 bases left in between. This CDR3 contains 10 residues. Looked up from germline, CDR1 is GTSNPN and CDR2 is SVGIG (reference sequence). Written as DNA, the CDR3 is TGTGCCTGGAACGGGGGCCGGGCTTTCTTT. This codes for CAWNGGRAFF.

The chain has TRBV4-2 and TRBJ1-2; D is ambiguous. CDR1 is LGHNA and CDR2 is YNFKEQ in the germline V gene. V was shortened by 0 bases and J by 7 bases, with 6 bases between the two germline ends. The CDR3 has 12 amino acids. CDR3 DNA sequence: TGTGCCAGCAGCCAAGAACGGTCTGGCTACACCTTC. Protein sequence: CASSQERSGYTF.

Here the CDR3 DNA reads TGTGCCAGCAGCATATATACAGCGCGGAACACTGAAGCTTTCTTT. It is translated as CASSIYTARNTEAFF. The chain recombines TRBV5-6 with TRBJ1-1, with D hard to call. Germline V gene sequence: CDR1 SGHDT, CDR2 YYEEEE. This CDR3 is 15 amino acids long. V was trimmed by 4 bases and J by 1 base, leaving 14 bases between them.

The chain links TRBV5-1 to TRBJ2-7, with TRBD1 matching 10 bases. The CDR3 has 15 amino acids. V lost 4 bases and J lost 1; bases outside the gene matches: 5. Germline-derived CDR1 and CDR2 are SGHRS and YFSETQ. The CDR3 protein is CASSAGTGDSYEQYF. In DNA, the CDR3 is TGCGCCAGCAGCGCTGGGACAGGGGATTCCTACGAGCAGTACTTC.

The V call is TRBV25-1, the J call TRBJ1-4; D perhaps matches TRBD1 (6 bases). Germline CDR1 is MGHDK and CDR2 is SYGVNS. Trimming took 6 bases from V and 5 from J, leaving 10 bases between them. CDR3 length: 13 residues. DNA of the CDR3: TGTGCCAGCAGGACAGGAGCAAATGAAAAACTGTTTTTT. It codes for CASRTGANEKLFF.

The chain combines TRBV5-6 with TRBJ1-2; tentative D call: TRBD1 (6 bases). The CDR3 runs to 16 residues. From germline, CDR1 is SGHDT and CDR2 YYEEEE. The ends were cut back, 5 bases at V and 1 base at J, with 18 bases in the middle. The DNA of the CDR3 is TGTGCCAGCAGTCCCGTGCAGGGGCCCCTTAACTATGGCTACACCTTC. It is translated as CASSPVQGPLNYGYTF.

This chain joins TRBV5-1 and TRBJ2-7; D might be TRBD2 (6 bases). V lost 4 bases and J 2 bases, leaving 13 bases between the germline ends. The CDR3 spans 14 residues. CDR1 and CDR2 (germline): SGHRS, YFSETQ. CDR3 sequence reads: CASSGPGVAYEQYF. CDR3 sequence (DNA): TGCGCCAGCAGCGGACCGGGGGTTGCCTACGAGCAGTACTTC.

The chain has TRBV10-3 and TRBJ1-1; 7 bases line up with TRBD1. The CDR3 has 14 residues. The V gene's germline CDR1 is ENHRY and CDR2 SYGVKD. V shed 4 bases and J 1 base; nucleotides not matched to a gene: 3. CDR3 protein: CAISARDRNTEAFF. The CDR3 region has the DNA TGTGCCATCAGTGCCCGGGACAGGAACACTGAAGCTTTCTTT.

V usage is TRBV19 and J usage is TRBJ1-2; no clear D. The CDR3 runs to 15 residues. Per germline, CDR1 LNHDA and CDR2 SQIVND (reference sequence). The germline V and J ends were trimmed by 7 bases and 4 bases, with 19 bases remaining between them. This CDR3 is CASTIASGIGYGYTF. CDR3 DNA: TGTGCCAGTACCATTGCCTCCGGGATTGGCTATGGCTACACCTTC.

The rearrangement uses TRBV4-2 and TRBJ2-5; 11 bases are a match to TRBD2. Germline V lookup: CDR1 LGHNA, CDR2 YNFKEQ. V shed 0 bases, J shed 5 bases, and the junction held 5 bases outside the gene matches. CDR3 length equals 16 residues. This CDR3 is CASSQDRLAGWETQYF. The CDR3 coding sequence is TGTGCCAGCAGCCAAGATCGACTAGCGGGGTGGGAGACCCAGTACTTC.

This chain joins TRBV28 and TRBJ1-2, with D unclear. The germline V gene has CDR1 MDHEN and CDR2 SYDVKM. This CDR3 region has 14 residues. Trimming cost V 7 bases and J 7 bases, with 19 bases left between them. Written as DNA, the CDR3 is TGTGCCAGCATCCCCGGCCGGGGTTTAAGTGGCTACACCTTC. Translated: CASIPGRGLSGYTF.

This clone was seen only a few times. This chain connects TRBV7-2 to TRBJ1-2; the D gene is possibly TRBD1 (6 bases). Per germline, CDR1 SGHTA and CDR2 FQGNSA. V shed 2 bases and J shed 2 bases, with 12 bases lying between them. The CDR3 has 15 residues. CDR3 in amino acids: CASSLKTGPNYGYTF. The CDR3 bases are TGTGCCAGCAGCTTAAAGACAGGCCCAAACTATGGCTACACCTTC. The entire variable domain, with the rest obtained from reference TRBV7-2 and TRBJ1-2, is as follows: GAGVSQSPSNKVTEKGKDVELRCDPISGHTALYWYRQSLGQGLEFLIYFQGNSAPDKSGLPSDRFSAERTGGSVSTLTIQRTQQEDSAVYLCASSLKTGPNYGYTFGSGTRLTVV.

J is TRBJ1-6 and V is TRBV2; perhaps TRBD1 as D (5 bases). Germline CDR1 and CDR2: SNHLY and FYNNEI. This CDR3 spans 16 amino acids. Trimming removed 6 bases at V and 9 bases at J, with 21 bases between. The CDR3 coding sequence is TGTGCCAGCAGCATCATAGAGGTACGGCAGGGTTCACCCCTCCACTTT. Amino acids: CASSIIEVRQGSPLHF. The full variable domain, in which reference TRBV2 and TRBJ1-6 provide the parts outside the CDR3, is EPEVTQTPSHQVTQMGQEVILRCVPISNHLYFYWYRQILGQKVEFLVSFYNNEISEKSEIFDDQFSVERPDGSNFTLKIRSTKLEDSAMYFCASSIIEVRQGSPLHFGNGTRLTVT.

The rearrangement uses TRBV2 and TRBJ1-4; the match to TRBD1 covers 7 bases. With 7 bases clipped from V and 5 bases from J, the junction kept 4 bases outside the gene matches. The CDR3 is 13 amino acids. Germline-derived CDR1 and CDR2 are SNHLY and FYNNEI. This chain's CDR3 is CASKGQLNEKLFF. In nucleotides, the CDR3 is TGTGCCAGCAAGGGACAGCTAAATGAAAAACTGTTTTTT.

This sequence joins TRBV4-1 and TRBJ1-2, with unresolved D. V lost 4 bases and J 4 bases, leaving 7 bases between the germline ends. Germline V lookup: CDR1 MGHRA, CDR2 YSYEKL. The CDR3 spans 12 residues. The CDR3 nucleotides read TGCGCCAGCAGCCCCGCAGGCTATGGCTACACCTTC. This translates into CASSPAGYGYTF.

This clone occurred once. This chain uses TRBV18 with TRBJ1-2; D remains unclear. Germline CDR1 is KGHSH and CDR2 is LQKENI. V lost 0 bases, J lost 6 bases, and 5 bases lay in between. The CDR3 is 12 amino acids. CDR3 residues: CASSPPSDGYTF. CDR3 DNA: TGTGCCAGCTCACCACCTTCTGATGGCTACACCTTC.

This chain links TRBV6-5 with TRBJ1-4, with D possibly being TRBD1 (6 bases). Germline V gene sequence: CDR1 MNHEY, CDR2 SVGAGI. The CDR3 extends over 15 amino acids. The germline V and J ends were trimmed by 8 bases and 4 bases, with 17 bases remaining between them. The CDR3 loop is CASGGRVGFNEKLFF. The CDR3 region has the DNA TGTGCCAGCGGGGGGCGAGTGGGGTTTAATGAAAAACTGTTTTTT.

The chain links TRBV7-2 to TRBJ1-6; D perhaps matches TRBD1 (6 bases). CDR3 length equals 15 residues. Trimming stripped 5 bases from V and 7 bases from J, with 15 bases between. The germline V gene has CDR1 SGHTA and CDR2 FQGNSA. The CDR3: CASSPDPTGNSPLHF. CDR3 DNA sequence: TGTGCCAGCAGCCCCGATCCGACAGGAAATTCACCCCTCCACTTT.

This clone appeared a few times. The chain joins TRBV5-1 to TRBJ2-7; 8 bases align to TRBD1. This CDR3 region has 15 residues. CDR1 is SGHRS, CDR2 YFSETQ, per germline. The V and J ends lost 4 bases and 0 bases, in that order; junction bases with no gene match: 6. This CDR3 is CASSTGTGLSYEQYF. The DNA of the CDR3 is TGCGCCAGCAGCACGGGGACAGGACTCTCCTACGAGCAGTACTTC.

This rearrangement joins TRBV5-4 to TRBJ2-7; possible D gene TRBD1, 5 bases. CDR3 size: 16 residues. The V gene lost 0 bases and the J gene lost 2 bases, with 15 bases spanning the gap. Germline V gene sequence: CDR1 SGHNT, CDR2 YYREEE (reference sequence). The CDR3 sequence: CASSLGGHGQPYEQYF. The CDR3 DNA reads TGTGCCAGCAGCTTGGGGGGCCACGGACAACCCTACGAGCAGTACTTC.

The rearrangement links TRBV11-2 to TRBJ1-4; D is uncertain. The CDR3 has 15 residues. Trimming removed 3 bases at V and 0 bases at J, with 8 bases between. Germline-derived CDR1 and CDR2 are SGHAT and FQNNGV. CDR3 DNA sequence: TGTGCCAGCAGCTTCCGCTTGGCAACTAATGAAAAACTGTTTTTT. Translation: CASSFRLATNEKLFF.

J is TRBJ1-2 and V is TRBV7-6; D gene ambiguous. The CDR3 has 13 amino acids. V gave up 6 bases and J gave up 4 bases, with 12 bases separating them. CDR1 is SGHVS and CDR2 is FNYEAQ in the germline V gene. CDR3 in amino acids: CASSPAAGYGYTF. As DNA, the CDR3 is TGTGCCAGCAGTCCAGCAGCGGGCTATGGCTACACCTTC.